The entry below gives a single TCR beta chain sequence along with its context. Its antigen is not identified. The ends lost 5 bases at V and 0 bases at J; junction bases unmatched: 2. There are 14 residues in the CDR3. The germline V gene has CDR1 GTSNPN and CDR2 SVGIG (reference sequence). The record originates from a study of OX40 agonist ivuxolimab in advanced cancers. Study details: Every 2 weeks, ivuxolimab was infused into the patients intravenously at between 0.01 and 10 mg/kg. General study points: Near-lowest levels of clonal expansion characterized partial responders at 0.1-3.0 mg/kg.

Assay: immunoSEQ multiplex PCR; the TCRdb copy retains only in-frame clones and omits some. The sample yields 40,000 to 45,000 clones, around 91% seen once. This TCR was sampled from an adult with an advanced solid tumor such as melanoma, head and neck, liver or kidney cancer. The chain is built from TRBV30 and TRBJ2-2; 8 bases line up with TRBD1. Sample: CD4+ or CD8+ T cells sorted from blood, taken in a trial of the OX40 agonist ivuxolimab. CDR3 residues: CAWDRGPNTGELFF. The CDR3, as DNA: TGTGCCTGGGACAGGGGACCGAACACCGGGGAGCTGTTTTTT.